This entry lists 2 T cell receptor beta chains sequenced from one sample in a study of blood T cell repertoires in COVID-19. Assay used: immunoSEQ multiplex PCR; TCRdb lists only in-frame clones, some missing. Of about 200,000 clones in the sample, approximately 80% were seen once. The sequenced sample was peripheral blood. These receptors were collected from a woman aged 80 or over with acute or convalescent COVID-19.

The chain employs TRBV3-1 (or the pseudogene TRBV3-2) and TRBJ2-7; 7 bases agree with TRBD2. There are 15 residues in the CDR3. V lost 0 bases to trimming and J lost 6 bases; unmatched junction nucleotides: 8. Looked up from germline, CDR1 is LGHDT and CDR2 is YNNKEL (reference sequence). The CDR3 DNA reads TGTGCCAGCAGCCAAGATTCGGCGGGAGCGACCGAGCAGTACTTC. Residues: CASSQDSAGATEQYF.

The chain recombines TRBV12-5 with TRBJ2-3; a weak D match, TRBD1 (6 bases). The CDR3 is made up of 14 amino acids. With 7 bases removed from V and 2 bases from J, the gap between germline ends came to 13 bases. CDR1 and CDR2 (germline): LGHNT, FRNRAP. The CDR3 DNA reads TGTGCTAGTGCTATAGACAGGCCCACAGATACGCAGTATTTT. Translating gives CASAIDRPTDTQYF.